The 14 T cell receptor beta chains in this list originate from one sample, sequenced in a study of shared clonotypes between healthy human individuals. Here immunoSEQ multiplex PCR was the method, and the copy in TCRdb shows in-frame clones only, minus some. The data contain under 1,100,000 clones, around four fifths of them singletons. The sequenced material came from memory CD4+ T cells sorted from blood. Specified subset: CD45RA-negative fraction. The receptor set was obtained from a man aged 18-30 years in good health.

The chain employs TRBV30 and TRBJ2-3; 7 bases map to TRBD1. Germline V gene sequence: CDR1 GTSNPN, CDR2 SVGIG (reference sequence). V lost 0 bases, J lost 2 bases, and 5 bases stayed unmatched. This CDR3 comprises 15 residues. The CDR3 bases are TGTGCCTGGAGTGTAGCAGGGGGAGTCACAGATACGCAGTATTTT. Amino acid sequence: CAWSVAGGVTDTQYF.

The chain recombines TRBV7-8 with TRBJ1-5, with D unresolved. Germline values: CDR1 SGHVS, CDR2 FQNEAQ. V was pared by 1 base and J by 3 bases, with 10 bases between. The CDR3 contains 15 residues. CDR3 sequence reads: CASSLVASFNQPQHF. CDR3 in DNA: TGTGCCAGCAGCTTAGTTGCCAGCTTCAATCAGCCCCAGCATTTT.

This rearrangement joins TRBV6-1 to TRBJ2-7; 7 nucleotides agree with TRBD1. Germline CDR1 is MNHNS and CDR2 is SASEGT. After removal of 5 bases from V and 0 bases from J, the junction contained 7 bases not matched to a gene. The CDR3 is 15 amino acids. The DNA for the CDR3 is TGTGCCAGCAGTCGACAGGGTACGGCCTCCTACGAGCAGTACTTC. Translating gives CASSRQGTASYEQYF.

This clone has just one count. This rearrangement joins TRBV19 to TRBJ2-2; possible D gene TRBD2, 5 bases. The germline V gene has CDR1 LNHDA and CDR2 SQIVND (reference sequence). The CDR3 sequence is 15 residues long. V lost 5 bases and J lost 5, with 15 bases in between. CDR3 sequence (DNA): TGTGCCAGTAGTCCCTTTGAGGGAGAAACCGGGGAGCTGTTTTTT. The encoded protein is CASSPFEGETGELFF.

V usage is TRBV19 and J usage is TRBJ2-5; no clear D. The V gene lost 3 bases and the J gene lost 1 base, with 6 bases spanning the gap. Germline V CDR1 and CDR2: LNHDA, SQIVND (reference sequence). The CDR3 covers 13 residues. The CDR3 sequence: CASSIAGQETQYF. CDR3 in DNA: TGTGCCAGTAGTATTGCTGGCCAAGAGACCCAGTACTTC.

This clone appeared a few times. The rearrangement links TRBV5-1 to TRBJ2-5; 7 bases map to TRBD1. With V trimmed by 4 bases and J by 2 bases, 5 bases remained unmatched. CDR3 size: 14 residues. Germline V lookup: CDR1 SGHRS, CDR2 YFSETQ. CDR3 sequence (DNA): TGCGCCAGCAGCACCAGGGGACAGCAAGAGACCCAGTACTTC. This translates into CASSTRGQQETQYF.

This chain links TRBV7-2 with TRBJ2-7, with D maybe TRBD1 (6 bases). The V end was cut by 2 bases, the J end by 1 base, with 9 bases between. The CDR3 has 14 residues. Germline CDR1 is SGHTA and CDR2 is FQGNSA. The CDR3 sequence: CASSLYRESYEQYF. CDR3 bases: TGTGCCAGCAGCTTATACAGGGAATCCTACGAGCAGTACTTC.

The rearrangement joins TRBV5-4 to TRBJ2-2; no definite D call. This CDR3 contains 18 residues. CDR1 and CDR2 (germline): SGHNT, YYREEE (reference sequence). V gave up 0 bases and J gave up 3 bases, with 18 bases separating them. The CDR3 sequence is CASSLAQSGPVHTGELFF. As DNA, the CDR3 is TGTGCCAGCAGCTTGGCACAGTCAGGTCCCGTTCACACCGGGGAGCTGTTTTTT.

J is TRBJ2-3 and V is TRBV5-8, with a weak D call TRBD1 (6 bases). Trimming removed 3 bases at V and 0 bases at J, with 14 bases between. The length of the CDR3 is 16 residues. From germline, CDR1 is SGHTS and CDR2 YDEGEE. The CDR3 DNA sequence: TGTGCCAGCAGCTCACGAGGGACACGAAGCACAGATACGCAGTATTTT. It specifies CASSSRGTRSTDTQYF.

The V and J genes are TRBV6-1 and TRBJ1-2, with D possibly being TRBD1 (6 bases). The length of the CDR3 is 14 residues. Trimming removed 1 base at V and 8 bases at J, with 14 bases between. The germline V gene encodes CDR1 MNHNS and CDR2 SASEGT. CDR3 residues: CASSEGLQGDGYTF. The CDR3 nucleotides are TGTGCCAGCAGTGAAGGATTACAGGGAGACGGCTACACCTTC.

This clone was seen only a few times. V usage is TRBV6-1 and J usage is TRBJ1-4; tentatively, D is TRBD1 (5 bases). This CDR3 spans 16 amino acids. From germline, CDR1 is MNHNS and CDR2 SASEGT. Trimming stripped 3 bases from V and 7 bases from J, with 18 bases between. Written as DNA, the CDR3 is TGTGCCAGCAGTGACGGGACGGCCCCTCTCGGTGAAAAACTGTTTTTT. Amino acids: CASSDGTAPLGEKLFF.

This clone was recorded a few times. The rearrangement uses TRBV6-1 and TRBJ1-5; D perhaps matches TRBD1 (6 bases). The CDR3 sequence is 14 residues long. V was shortened by 4 bases and J by 7 bases, with 14 bases between the two germline ends. The germline gives CDR1 MNHNS, CDR2 SASEGT. The CDR3 DNA reads as TGTGCCAGCAGTGGGGAACAGGGAAACCAGCCCCAGCATTTT. Its translation is CASSGEQGNQPQHF.

V gene TRBV7-8 combines with J gene TRBJ2-2; D is perhaps TRBD2 (6 bases). This CDR3 region has 16 residues. From germline, CDR1 is SGHVS and CDR2 FQNEAQ. Deletions cut 1 base from V and 7 bases from J, with 16 bases between. The CDR3 loop is CASSLVAGTFSGELFF. For the CDR3, the DNA is TGTGCCAGCAGCTTAGTGGCAGGGACTTTCAGCGGGGAGCTGTTTTTT.

The rearrangement links TRBV9 to TRBJ1-6; perhaps TRBD1 as D (5 bases). CDR3 size: 14 residues. Germline CDR1 reads SGDLS; CDR2 reads YYNGEE. V lost 4 bases, J lost 7 bases, and 12 bases lay in between. The CDR3 loop is CASSPVGQNSPLHF. In nucleotides, the CDR3 is TGTGCCAGCAGCCCCGTGGGGCAGAATTCACCCCTCCACTTT.